This TCR beta chain was captured in a study of blood T cell repertoires in COVID-19. At the level of the study: Sites in the United States, Italy and Spain provided acute and convalescent COVID-19 samples. Sources were T cells, B-cell-depleted T cells, or PBMCs; the material itself was cDNA or gDNA.

Authors' data handling: Counts of nucleated cells, estimated from reference gene primer amplification, were obtained. TCRdb keeps only in-frame clones here, not all; method: immunoSEQ multiplex PCR. The V and J calls and clone size were taken over from that table, and D and trimming were inferred from the DNA. In the table there are 60,000 to 70,000 clones, roughly 80% of which are singletons. Looked up from germline, CDR1 is MNHNY and CDR2 is SVGAGI (reference sequence). CDR3 size: 14 residues. Trimming took 6 bases from V and 8 from J, leaving 19 bases between them. The sequence came from a woman aged 60-75 years with acute or convalescent COVID-19. Material: peripheral blood. V usage is TRBV6-6 and J usage is TRBJ1-2, with no clear D. The CDR3 sequence: CASSPETGLGGYTF. The CDR3 DNA reads as TGTGCCAGCAGCCCCGAAACGGGGTTAGGGGGCTACACCTTC.